This TCR beta chain was sequenced during a study of cytomegalovirus exposure and HLA in healthy donors. At the level of the study: An analysis done earlier identified 117 million unique TCR beta sequences from 150 million to 200 million T cells.

As to this clone: Its antigen is not known.

The germline CDR1 and CDR2 sequences are SGDLS and YYNGEE. CDR3 length: 18 amino acids. J lost 8 bases, V lost 1 base, and 15 bases had no gene match. Whole-study results and caveats: It was reported in a later analysis that an Asian-associated ancestry cluster showed fewer N-insertions than the roughly 710-donor mean. Differences between HLA loci emerged in a later analysis of TCR association rates, with DRB1 most and HLA-C fewest.

Primers for the PCR totalled 60 Vbeta and 13 Jbeta. Generated by immunoSEQ multiplex PCR, the TCRdb table keeps only in-frame clones and is missing some. The sample lists some 100,000 clones; 74% were seen once. Specimen: PBMCs. The chain combines TRBV9 with TRBJ1-2, with TRBD1 matching 12 bases. This clonotype originated in a human donor in good health. CDR3 coding DNA: TGTGCCAGCAGCGTACTTCCGAACTCCCCTGGGACAGGGGGCGGCTACACCTTC. Translating gives CASSVLPNSPGTGGGYTF.